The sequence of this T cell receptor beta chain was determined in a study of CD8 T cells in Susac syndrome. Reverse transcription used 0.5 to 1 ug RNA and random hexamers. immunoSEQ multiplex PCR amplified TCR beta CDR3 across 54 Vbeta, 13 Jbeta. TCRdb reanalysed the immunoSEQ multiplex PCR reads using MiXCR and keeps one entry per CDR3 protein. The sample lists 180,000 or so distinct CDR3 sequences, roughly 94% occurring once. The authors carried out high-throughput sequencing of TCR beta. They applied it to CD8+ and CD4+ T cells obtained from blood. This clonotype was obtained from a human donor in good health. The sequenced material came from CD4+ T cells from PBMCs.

The CDR3 sequence: CASKQGYNEQFF. In nucleotides, the CDR3 is TGTGCCAGCAAACAGGGGTACAATGAGCAGTTCTTC. The chain recombines TRBV6-2 or TRBV6-3 with TRBJ2-1; 7 bases match TRBD1. Germline V gene sequence: CDR1 MNHEY, CDR2 SVGEGT. There are 12 residues in the CDR3. J gave up 4 bases and V 7 bases, and 1 base lay outside the gene matches.